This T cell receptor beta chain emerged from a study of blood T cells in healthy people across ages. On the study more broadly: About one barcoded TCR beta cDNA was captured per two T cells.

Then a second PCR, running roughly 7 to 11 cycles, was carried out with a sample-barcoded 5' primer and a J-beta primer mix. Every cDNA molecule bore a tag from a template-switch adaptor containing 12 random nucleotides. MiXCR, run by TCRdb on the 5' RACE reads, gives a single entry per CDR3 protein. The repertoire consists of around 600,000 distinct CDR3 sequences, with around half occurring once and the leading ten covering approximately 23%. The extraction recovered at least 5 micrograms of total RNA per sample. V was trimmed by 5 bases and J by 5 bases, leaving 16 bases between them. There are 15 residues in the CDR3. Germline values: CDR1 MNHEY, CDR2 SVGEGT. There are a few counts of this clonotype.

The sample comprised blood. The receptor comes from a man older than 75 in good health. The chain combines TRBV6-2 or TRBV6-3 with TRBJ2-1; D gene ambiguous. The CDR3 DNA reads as TGTGCCAGCAGTCAAACCCTCTCGATGGACAATGAGCAGTTCTTC. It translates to CASSQTLSMDNEQFF.